This is a list of T cell receptor beta chains from one sample in a study of T cell responses to AZD1222 COVID-19 vaccine. Assay: immunoSEQ multiplex PCR; the TCRdb copy retains only in-frame clones and omits some. The sample yields about 110,000 clones, less than 90% seen once. The sample was peripheral blood, taken on day 0 of AZD1222 vaccination. These receptors were obtained from an adult in good health. The conserved cysteine and the conserved F or W are not part of the CDR3 here.

V | CDR3
TRBV29-1 | SVEDRVKSPLH
TRBV28 | ASMVGPTKQETQY
TRBV28 | ASSPHGTPIETQY
TRBV9 | ASSAIGTSDEQF
TRBV18 | ASSPNGPMSSGNTIY
TRBV30 | AWASGFDQPQH
TRBV7-9 | ASSGTNTEAF
TRBV28 | ASRGNRGNTEAF
TRBV5-1 | ASSLDGRSSGNTIY
TRBV7-3 | ASSFISGRDYEQY
TRBV5-1 | ASSLPQGHETQY
TRBV7-9 | ASSPLSPYEQY
TRBV28 | ASSLPPTSGSTDTQY
TRBV6-2/TRBV6-3 | ASSLDRVTDTQY
TRBV27 | ASSLSPGTAYGYT
TRBV19 | ARVPVTRDRGLGDEQF
TRBV7-9 | ASSPQGNSPLH
TRBV12-5 | ASGLPLETQY
TRBV30 | AWSERAYEQY
TRBV5-1 | ASSLAGGWGNTEAF
TRBV7-8 | ASSLVSSNQPQH
TRBV5-6 | ASSVTGNYEQY
TRBV2 | ASSGGGQAKNIQY
TRBV18 | ASSPPNLDNEQF
TRBV10-3 | AISESASNTQY
TRBV28 | ASSPTGPNYGYT
TRBV18 | ASSGQVLLQETQY
TRBV4-2 | ASSQDSRGHDQPQH
TRBV7-3 | ASSLRGLAGDSQY
TRBV5-1 | ASSPNLNHRGGEQF
TRBV5-6 | ASSLVMTGGNEQF
TRBV11-3 | ASSLDEGRSTDTQY
TRBV9 | ASSAGRGHYNEQF
TRBV18 | ASSPDYLYTDTQY
TRBV6-5 | ASREVYEQY
TRBV28 | ASSGDLRGEREKLF
TRBV9 | ASSARQGVRDSPLH
TRBV7-9 | ASSLATRGGSYEQY
TRBV7-9 | ASSLTGVAGNTIY
TRBV19 | ASSSRLNEKLF
TRBV6-5 | ASSGQGYNEY
TRBV9 | ASSVDEGGQPQH
TRBV13 | ASRSGGGAFTQY
TRBV7-9 | ASSSGTGPSRGEKLF
TRBV19 | ATGQRHNEKLF
TRBV27 | ASSFGPENQPQH
TRBV15 | ATSSAFGRGLAGGPGDTQY
TRBV19 | ASSRGTSNQPQH